These 25 T cell receptor beta chains came from one sample sequenced in a study of circulating and synovial CD4+ cells in juvenile arthritis. The assay was immunoSEQ multiplex PCR, and TCRdb's table has in-frame clones only and misses some. The sample shows just over 35,000 clones, just under 95% of them seen only once. The sample consisted of CD4+ T cells from blood. The receptor source for this set is a human donor with juvenile idiopathic arthritis.

The chain joins TRBV7-6 to TRBJ1-4; D possibly corresponds to TRBD1 (5 bases). Germline V gene sequence: CDR1 SGHVS, CDR2 FNYEAQ. CDR3 size: 14 residues. Trimming shortened V by 4 bases and J by 4 bases, and 10 bases separated the two germline ends. The CDR3 sequence is CASSSQGYNEKLFF. For the CDR3, the DNA is TGTGCCAGCAGCTCTCAGGGATATAATGAAAAACTGTTTTTT.

This chain joins TRBV7-9 and TRBJ1-2, with 9 bases aligning to TRBD1. CDR1 SEHNR and CDR2 FQNEAQ come from the germline V gene (reference sequence). After removal of 4 bases from V and 7 bases from J, the junction contained 10 bases not matched to a gene. The CDR3 totals 15 residues. The CDR3 DNA follows: TGTGCCAGCAGCTCCACTCCACAGGGGGCTTTTGGCTACACCTTC. Translated, it gives CASSSTPQGAFGYTF.

This rearrangement joins TRBV9 to TRBJ2-7; 8 nucleotides match TRBD2. The CDR3 length is 14 residues. V lost 0 bases to trimming and J lost 4 bases; unmatched junction nucleotides: 3. CDR1 and CDR2 from the germline V gene are SGDLS and YYNGEE. CDR3 bases: TGTGCCAGCAGCGTAGCTACTAGCGGATACGAGCAGTACTTC. Encoded protein: CASSVATSGYEQYF.

The chain links TRBV27 to TRBJ1-1, with D tentatively TRBD1 (5 bases). Deletions cut 5 bases from V and 1 base from J, with 14 bases between. Germline V lookup: CDR1 MNHEY, CDR2 SMNVEV (reference sequence). The CDR3 has 15 residues. CDR3 in amino acids: CASSPGDRPNTEAFF. The DNA of the CDR3 is TGTGCCAGCAGTCCCGGAGACAGACCGAACACTGAAGCTTTCTTT.

The chain couples TRBV5-1 to TRBJ2-2; D gene unclear. The CDR3 is 15 residues long. Germline V gives CDR1 SGHRS, CDR2 YFSETQ. The V gene lost 1 base and the J gene lost 0 bases, with 7 bases spanning the gap. In DNA form, the CDR3 reads TGCGCCAGCAGCTTGTGGCAGTCGAACACCGGGGAGCTGTTTTTT. Translation: CASSLWQSNTGELFF. The full variable domain, completed using reference TRBV5-1 and TRBJ2-2, is KAGVTQTPRYLIKTRGQQVTLSCSPISGHRSVSWYQQTPGQGLQFLFEYFSETQRNKGNFPGRFSGRQFSNSRSEMNVSTLELGDSALYLCASSLWQSNTGELFFGEGSRLTVL.

J is TRBJ2-1 and V is TRBV9, with D hard to call. The CDR3 length is 15 residues. Germline V gene sequence: CDR1 SGDLS, CDR2 YYNGEE. The ends were cut back, 0 bases at V and 1 base at J, with 8 bases in the middle. CDR3: CASSVDQASYNEQFF. In DNA, the CDR3 is TGTGCCAGCAGCGTAGACCAGGCTTCCTACAATGAGCAGTTCTTC.

The V gene is TRBV10-3, the J gene TRBJ2-1; D uncertain. The CDR3 runs to 17 residues. CDR1 and CDR2 (germline): ENHRY, SYGVKD. The V and J ends lost 0 bases and 0 bases respectively, with 12 bases between them. DNA for the CDR3: TGTGCCATCAGTGAGTCAGTTTTGCGGAGCTCCTACAATGAGCAGTTCTTC. It translates to CAISESVLRSSYNEQFF.

As to this clone: In the same sample, other DNA sequences code for this CDR3. The gene calls are TRBV7-8 and TRBJ1-6, with D unresolved. Trimming took off 0 bases at V and 13 bases at J, with 16 bases between the two ends. Germline V gene sequence: CDR1 SGHVS, CDR2 FQNEAQ. The length of the CDR3 is 15 residues. CDR3 DNA: TGTGCCAGCAGCTTAGCGGGCGGGGTACGGTCCCCCCTCCACTTT. Translating gives CASSLAGGVRSPLHF. The full variable domain, in which reference TRBV7-8 and TRBJ1-6 provide the parts outside the CDR3, is GAGVSQSPRYKVAKRGQDVALRCDPISGHVSLFWYQQALGQGPEFLTYFQNEAQLDKSGLPSDRFFAERPEGSVSTLKIQRTQQEDSAVYLCASSLAGGVRSPLHFGNGTRLTVT.

The chain joins TRBV10-3 to TRBJ2-5, with 9 bases matching TRBD1. The J call is uncertain, as TRBJ2-7 better fits the DNA end. The CDR3 is 12 residues long. Germline V gives CDR1 ENHRY, CDR2 SYGVKD. Written as DNA, the CDR3 is TGTGCCATCTGGGGACAGGGCCACGAGCAGTACTTC. Translation: CAIWGQGHEQYF.

The V call is TRBV7-2, the J call TRBJ2-2, with 12 bases that match TRBD1. Germline CDR1 SGHTA, CDR2 FQGNSA. Losses at the gene ends were 3 bases for V and 5 bases for J; bases not matched to a gene: 7. This CDR3 contains 17 residues. CDR3 region: CASSLGTGGTITGELFF. The CDR3 DNA is TGTGCCAGCAGCTTGGGGACAGGGGGCACGATAACCGGGGAGCTGTTTTTT.

The chain has TRBV7-2 and TRBJ2-3; 7 nucleotides align to TRBD1. The germline V gene has CDR1 SGHTA and CDR2 FQGNSA. J gave up 6 bases and V 6 bases, and 9 bases lay outside the gene matches. This CDR3 contains 14 residues. The DNA for the CDR3 is TGTGCCAGCAGAGTCTCAGGGGGAGCGGATACGCAGTATTTT. Amino acids: CASRVSGGADTQYF.

The chain combines TRBV5-1 with TRBJ2-7; possibly TRBD2 for D (6 bases). This CDR3 spans 14 amino acids. CDR1 SGHRS and CDR2 YFSETQ come from the germline V gene. Trimming took off 2 bases at V and 6 bases at J, with 15 bases between the two ends. CDR3 sequence reads: CASSFLAEEGEQYF. The CDR3 DNA follows: TGCGCCAGCAGCTTCCTAGCAGAGGAGGGCGAGCAGTACTTC.

The chain carries TRBV7-9 and TRBJ2-3, with TRBD2 as a possible D gene (5 bases). Germline CDR1 reads SEHNR; CDR2 reads FQNEAQ (reference sequence). The V and J ends lost 3 bases and 6 bases respectively, with 13 bases between them. This CDR3 has 14 amino acids. CDR3 in amino acids: CASSLGASADTQYF. CDR3 DNA sequence: TGTGCCAGCAGCTTGGGAGCATCGGCGGATACGCAGTATTTT. The entire variable domain, with the rest obtained from reference TRBV7-9 and TRBJ2-3, is as follows: DTGVSQNPRHKITKRGQNVTFRCDPISEHNRLYWYRQTLGQGPEFLTYFQNEAQLEKSRLLSDRFSAERPKGSFSTLEIQRTEQGDSAMYLCASSLGASADTQYFGPGTRLTVL.

CDR3 residues: CAISRREDYEQYF. CDR3 nucleotides: TGTGCCATCAGTCGCCGGGAGGACTACGAGCAGTACTTC. The rearrangement joins TRBV10-3 to TRBJ2-7; 7 positions match TRBD2. The CDR3 consists of 13 residues. CDR1 is ENHRY, CDR2 SYGVKD, per germline. The V gene end was trimmed by 5 bases and the J gene end by 3 bases; junction bases not matched to a gene: 4.

The chain employs TRBV5-1 and TRBJ2-2, with D perhaps matching TRBD2 (6 bases). This CDR3 has 15 residues. The germline V gene has CDR1 SGHRS and CDR2 YFSETQ. V lost 3 bases, J lost 8 bases, and 17 bases lay in between. The CDR3 reads CASSYRDWGGGELFF. The CDR3 DNA reads TGCGCCAGCAGCTACCGGGACTGGGGCGGAGGGGAGCTGTTTTTT.

V usage is TRBV6-5 and J usage is TRBJ1-5; D unclear. The V gene's germline CDR1 is MNHEY and CDR2 SVGAGI. This CDR3 is 16 amino acids long. V lost 0 bases and J lost 0, with 9 bases in between. The CDR3 sequence: CASSYSGEPSNQPQHF. CDR3 nucleotides: TGTGCCAGCAGTTACTCTGGAGAGCCTAGCAATCAGCCCCAGCATTTT.

The J gene is TRBJ2-3, the V gene TRBV5-1; 7 nucleotides align to TRBD1. Germline V gene sequence: CDR1 SGHRS, CDR2 YFSETQ. The CDR3 runs 14 residues. J lost 4 bases, V lost 5 bases, and 7 bases had no gene match. The CDR3: CASSEQGPADTQYF. CDR3 in DNA: TGCGCCAGCAGTGAACAGGGGCCTGCAGATACGCAGTATTTT.

Only one count was recorded for this clone. This chain uses TRBV5-1 with TRBJ1-2; TRBD1 agrees at 7 bases. CDR1 and CDR2 (germline): SGHRS, YFSETQ. V shed 0 bases, J shed 4 bases, and the junction held 18 bases outside the gene matches. The CDR3 has 19 residues. The CDR3 sequence is CASSLGATGEVSYTYGYTF. CDR3 nucleotides: TGCGCCAGCAGCTTGGGGGCCACAGGGGAAGTCTCCTATACCTATGGCTACACCTTC.

V gene TRBV20-1 combines with J gene TRBJ2-7; D perhaps matches TRBD1 (5 bases). V was cut by 5 bases and J by 7 bases, with 12 bases left in between. The CDR3 totals 11 residues. CDR1 and CDR2 from the germline V gene are DFQATT and SNEGSKA (reference sequence). The CDR3 DNA is TGCAGTGCTTGGGCAGGGCTTGAGCAGTACTTC. Its protein is CSAWAGLEQYF.

The genes are TRBV28 and TRBJ1-5; D gene ambiguous. Trimming cost V 2 bases and J 2 bases, with 10 bases left between them. The germline CDR1 and CDR2 sequences are MDHEN and SYDVKM. The CDR3 sequence is 15 residues long. The DNA for the CDR3 is TGTGCCAGCAGTTTAATCCCGGAGGGCAATCAGCCCCAGCATTTT. Its protein is CASSLIPEGNQPQHF. The full variable domain, its missing parts supplied by reference TRBV28 and TRBJ1-5, is DVKVTQSSRYLVKRTGEKVFLECVQDMDHENMFWYRQDPGLGLRLIYFSYDVKMKEKGDIPEGYSVSREKKERFSLILESASTNQTSMYLCASSLIPEGNQPQHFGDGTRLSIL.

The genes are TRBV4-2 and TRBJ2-1; a weak D match, TRBD2 (5 bases). This CDR3 spans 15 amino acids. The V gene's germline CDR1 is LGHNA and CDR2 YNFKEQ. V dropped 1 base and J dropped 4 bases, with 11 bases sitting between them. The CDR3 DNA sequence: TGTGCCAGCAGCCAAGTGCTAGCAGAATACAATGAGCAGTTCTTC. This translates into CASSQVLAEYNEQFF.

In DNA form, the CDR3 reads TGTGCCAGCAGCTTAGAGTTTAGCGGGGAGGTAGATACGCAGTATTTT. Its translation: CASSLEFSGEVDTQYF. The chain is built from TRBV11-2 and TRBJ2-3; 8 bases align to TRBD2. Per the germline V gene, CDR1 is SGHAT and CDR2 is FQNNGV. The V and J ends lost 0 bases and 5 bases, in that order; junction bases with no gene match: 7. This CDR3 spans 16 amino acids.

This chain links TRBV7-2 with TRBJ1-2; maybe TRBD1 (5 bases). Germline CDR1 reads SGHTA; CDR2 reads FQGNSA. Trimming pared 5 bases from V and 8 bases from J, leaving 15 bases between. CDR3 length: 13 residues. The CDR3 DNA reads TGTGCCAGCAGCGTTGACAGCCTGAGAGGCTACACCTTC. Its translation is CASSVDSLRGYTF.

The DNA for the CDR3 is TGTGCCAGCAGCTTAGGAGGAGCTAGCGGTCATAAGGCCCAGTACTTC. It specifies CASSLGGASGHKAQYF. The V gene is TRBV11-1, the J gene TRBJ2-5, with 7 bases fitting TRBD2. The germline CDR1 and CDR2 sequences are SGHAT and FQDESV (reference sequence). The J segment lost 9 bases and the V segment lost 1 base, leaving 14 bases of the junction unmatched. The CDR3 runs to 16 residues.

The chain links TRBV25-1 to TRBJ1-2; 7 bases agree with TRBD1. J gave up 11 bases and V 1 base, and 10 bases lay outside the gene matches. The V gene's germline CDR1 is MGHDK and CDR2 SYGVNS. CDR3 length equals 14 residues. CDR3 in amino acids: CASSESLTGIRYTF. The CDR3 bases are TGTGCCAGCAGTGAATCCCTGACAGGGATTCGTTACACCTTC.